This T cell receptor beta chain was documented in a study of T-cell reconstitution after alpha-beta-depleted transplantation in children listed by TCRdb under 2016. For the study in its entirety: T-cell immune reconstitution after TCRalphabeta/CD19-depleted allogeneic hematopoietic cell transplantation in children was quantitatively tracked in the study by means of TCR repertoire profiling.

Relative to germline, V is missing 6 bases and J is missing 8 bases, with 7 bases of the junction outside any gene match. The germline V gene (reference sequence) specifies DFQATT as CDR1 and SNEGSKA as CDR2. The CDR3 goes from the cysteine to the phenylalanine over 14 residues. Only CDR3 DNA remains: 42 bases, in frame from the first base. Libraries were built with PCR. Instrument on record: Illumina HiSeq 2500. TCR libraries were prepared with molecular barcoding, using unique molecular identifiers to normalize TCRbeta repertoire quantification. The raw public data were reprocessed by TCRdb itself: fastp quality trimming at Q25, MiXCR clonotype calling, in-frame beta chains only. Every CDR3 protein is listed once, alongside the most common genes and DNA of its rows. For this sample there are about 690,000 distinct CDR3 sequences; roughly 15% appear just once. The leading ten clones occupy 1.1% of the sample.

The sample holds many counts of this clonotype. What this receptor recognizes is not known. No per-base quality is available; no much larger clone lies one base away. The V and J genes are TRBV20-1 and TRBJ2-1; 13 junctional bases match TRBD2. This TCR came from a human donor who donated a stem cell graft to a child with acute myeloid leukemia. The sample here was PBMCs from the stem cell graft donor, taken from the stem cell graft. For the CDR3, the sequence is CSAYWTSGGHEQFF. The nucleotides read TGCAGTGCCTACTGGACTAGCGGGGGACATGAGCAGTTCTTC.